The rows below give T cell receptor beta chains drawn from one sample of a study of control samples from healthy donors and cancer patients. The data were produced by immunoSEQ multiplex PCR, yet TCRdb's version contains in-frame clones alone and is incomplete. The sample includes more than 95,000 clones, 88% of them seen just once. Specimen: blood. The receptors shown here come from a woman aged 70 to 79 in good health. Each CDR3 is given without its conserved first and last residue. D genes are given only for firm matches.

cdr3_aa	j_call	d_call	cdr3_length	v_call
ASSLAGGRAAF	TRBJ1-1	.	11	TRBV11-1
ASSLERGDYNEQF	TRBJ2-1	TRBD2	13	TRBV7-9
ASSWGYSGNTIY	TRBJ1-3	.	12	TRBV6-5
ASRATGVPEKLF	TRBJ1-4	TRBD1	12	TRBV2
ASSLDRGQTQY	TRBJ2-5	TRBD1	11	TRBV5-1
ASRPTGLNYGYT	TRBJ1-2	.	12	TRBV27
ASSLVTGNTGELF	TRBJ2-2	.	13	TRBV7-9
ASSEVGRGQYNEQF	TRBJ2-1	.	14	TRBV6-1
ASSWSQLARDETQY	TRBJ2-5	.	14	TRBV5-1
ASSASGGGNTGELF	TRBJ2-2	TRBD2	14	TRBV9